This T cell receptor beta chain was profiled in a study of blood T cell repertoires in COVID-19. Recruits, aged about 18 to 100 years, lived in under 25 US areas. Clinical history as reported by participants underpinned cohort assignment. Cohort 3 recovered donors had two negative PCRs, clearance, or symptom resolution. The CDR3 contains 15 residues. Germline loops: CDR1 SNHLY, CDR2 FYNNEI. Trimming at V came to 6 bases and at J to 7 bases, leaving 13 bases not matched to a gene. This clone was seen a few times. Authors' analysis steps: Estimates of nucleated cell counts were drawn from the amplification of reference gene primers. Generated by immunoSEQ multiplex PCR, the TCRdb table keeps only in-frame clones and is missing some. The DNA gave D and trimming, while V, J and clone size come from that table. This table holds 250,000 to 300,000 clones, roughly 89% found once.

This receptor was identified in a middle-aged woman who had recovered from COVID-19. The sequencing sample was made of PBMCs or T cells enriched from blood (not recorded which). This chain connects TRBV2 to TRBJ1-1, with 8 bases identical to TRBD1. The CDR3 loop reads CASRLDRGGAVEAFF. CDR3 bases: TGTGCCAGCAGACTCGACAGGGGTGGTGCGGTTGAAGCTTTCTTT.